The rows below give T cell receptor beta chains drawn from one sample of a study of OX40 agonist ivuxolimab in advanced cancers. Clones were sequenced by immunoSEQ multiplex PCR, and TCRdb holds only the in-frame ones, with some missing. Here the sample spans approximately 9,300 clones, roughly two thirds being singletons. Sequencing was performed on CD4+ or CD8+ T cells sorted from blood, taken in a trial of the OX40 agonist ivuxolimab. Receptors originate from an adult with an advanced solid tumor such as melanoma, head and neck, liver or kidney cancer. Both conserved end residues are part of each CDR3. The D gene is left open where the match is weak. Expanded clones are given a class, and other clones once, few, many or no size at all.

d_call: -
j_call: TRBJ1-2
v_call: TRBV6-5
clone_size: few
cdr3_nt: TGTGCCAGCAGTCCTGTAGTACAGGGCGACGGCTACACCTTC
cdr3_aa: CASSPVVQGDGYTF

d_call: -
j_call: TRBJ2-7
v_call: TRBV2
clone_size: few
cdr3_nt: TGTGCCAGCAGTGTCTCCGTGGACAGCACCTACGAGCAGTACTTC
cdr3_aa: CASSVSVDSTYEQYF

d_call: -
j_call: TRBJ1-4
v_call: TRBV7-9
clone_size: -
cdr3_nt: TGTGCCAGCAGCCTTAAGGCTAGGGTTCGAGAAAAACTGTTTTTT
cdr3_aa: CASSLKARVREKLFF

d_call: TRBD2
j_call: TRBJ2-5
v_call: TRBV7-9
clone_size: -
cdr3_nt: TGTGCCAGCAAGGGACTAGCGGGAGAGGAGACCCAGTACTTC
cdr3_aa: CASKGLAGEETQYF

d_call: -
j_call: TRBJ1-5
v_call: TRBV4-3
clone_size: few
cdr3_nt: TGCGCCAGCAGCCAAGGGGGTTCGGGGGGCTCTTACCAGCATTTT
cdr3_aa: CASSQGGSGGSYQHF

d_call: -
j_call: TRBJ2-1
v_call: TRBV11-2
clone_size: -
cdr3_nt: TGTGCCAGCACCCAGTTAGGAATGCAAGATGAGCAGTTCTTC
cdr3_aa: CASTQLGMQDEQFF

d_call: -
j_call: TRBJ1-5
v_call: TRBV27
clone_size: -
cdr3_nt: TGTGCCAGCAGTTTAAGTTTGGGGGGTGCTCAGCCCCAGCATTTT
cdr3_aa: CASSLSLGGAQPQHF

d_call: TRBD1
j_call: TRBJ2-7
v_call: TRBV19
clone_size: -
cdr3_nt: TGTGCCAGTAGTGCGACAGGGGGCTTATCCTACGAGCAGTACTTC
cdr3_aa: CASSATGGLSYEQYF

d_call: -
j_call: TRBJ1-2
v_call: TRBV28
clone_size: -
cdr3_nt: TGTGCCAGCAGTTCCCCAAAATCGGACTATGGCTACACCTTC
cdr3_aa: CASSSPKSDYGYTF

d_call: -
j_call: TRBJ2-1
v_call: TRBV5-6
clone_size: -
cdr3_nt: TGTGCCAGCAGCTTGGGGGTCGCGAGCTCCTACAATGAGCAGTTCTTC
cdr3_aa: CASSLGVASSYNEQFF

d_call: TRBD2
j_call: TRBJ2-1
v_call: TRBV4-1
clone_size: -
cdr3_nt: TGCGCCAGCAGCCCACGGGGTGCGGGAGCAACCCACAATGAGCAGTTCTTC
cdr3_aa: CASSPRGAGATHNEQFF

d_call: -
j_call: TRBJ1-2
v_call: TRBV6-6
clone_size: -
cdr3_nt: TGTGCCAGCAGTTATGAGACCCGTACTAACTATGGCTACACCTTC
cdr3_aa: CASSYETRTNYGYTF

d_call: -
j_call: TRBJ2-1
v_call: TRBV4-1
clone_size: few
cdr3_nt: TGCGCCAGCAGCCCTGGACTATCCCCCTCCGAGCAGTTCTTC
cdr3_aa: CASSPGLSPSEQFF

d_call: -
j_call: TRBJ1-2
v_call: TRBV21-1
clone_size: -
cdr3_nt: TGTGCCAGCAGCAAAGATATGGCCTCGCGATACTATGGCTACACCTTC
cdr3_aa: CASSKDMASRYYGYTF

d_call: TRBD1
j_call: TRBJ2-3
v_call: TRBV11-2
clone_size: -
cdr3_nt: TGTGCCAGCAGCTTTTATACAGGGGGAAGCACAGATACGCAGTATTTT
cdr3_aa: CASSFYTGGSTDTQYF

d_call: -
j_call: TRBJ1-2
v_call: TRBV7-8
clone_size: -
cdr3_nt: TGTGCCAGCAGCTTAGCTCCGGGCCTACGAGACTATGGCTACACCTTC
cdr3_aa: CASSLAPGLRDYGYTF

d_call: -
j_call: TRBJ1-1
v_call: TRBV11-3
clone_size: -
cdr3_nt: TGTGCCAGCAGCTATAACCTCGGTGAAGCTTTCTTT
cdr3_aa: CASSYNLGEAFF

d_call: -
j_call: TRBJ2-1
v_call: TRBV29-1
clone_size: -
cdr3_nt: TGCAGCACCGAAAAGGGGCAGGGGAGTCGAGGTGAGCAGTTCTTC
cdr3_aa: CSTEKGQGSRGEQFF

d_call: -
j_call: TRBJ1-1
v_call: TRBV27
clone_size: -
cdr3_nt: TGTGCCAGCAGTTTATGGGGGGGAAGGGACACTGAAGCTTTCTTT
cdr3_aa: CASSLWGGRDTEAFF

d_call: -
j_call: TRBJ2-1
v_call: TRBV19
clone_size: -
cdr3_nt: TGTGCCAGTAGTATAAACCTCGGGATCCACTCCTACAATGAGCAGTTCTTC
cdr3_aa: CASSINLGIHSYNEQFF

d_call: -
j_call: TRBJ2-7
v_call: TRBV2
clone_size: few
cdr3_nt: TGTGCCAGCAGTGCGTACAGGGCGACCTACGAGCAGTACTTC
cdr3_aa: CASSAYRATYEQYF

d_call: -
j_call: TRBJ1-5
v_call: TRBV6-5
clone_size: -
cdr3_nt: TGTGCCAGCAGTTACTTTGGGTTCGGGCAGCCCCAGCATTTT
cdr3_aa: CASSYFGFGQPQHF

d_call: -
j_call: TRBJ1-1
v_call: TRBV15
clone_size: -
cdr3_nt: TGTGCCACCAGCTTAGCGGGCGGGGGAACTGAAGCTTTCTTT
cdr3_aa: CATSLAGGGTEAFF

d_call: -
j_call: TRBJ2-7
v_call: TRBV6-1
clone_size: -
cdr3_nt: TGTGCCAGCAGTGACCCGGGAGACGAGCAGTACTTC
cdr3_aa: CASSDPGDEQYF

d_call: -
j_call: TRBJ1-2
v_call: TRBV14
clone_size: -
cdr3_nt: TGTGCCAGCTCTCCTATGGGGGGGCTGGCCACTTTCTACACCTTC
cdr3_aa: CASSPMGGLATFYTF

d_call: -
j_call: TRBJ2-7
v_call: TRBV11-2
clone_size: medium-sized
cdr3_nt: TGTGCCAGCAGCTTAGATGCTAGAGGGGGCTCCTACGAGCAGTACTTC
cdr3_aa: CASSLDARGGSYEQYF

d_call: -
j_call: TRBJ1-5
v_call: TRBV12-5
clone_size: -
cdr3_nt: TGTGCTAGTGGTTTGGTACTAGACAGTCGTTCATTCCAGCCCCAGCATTTT
cdr3_aa: CASGLVLDSRSFQPQHF

d_call: -
j_call: TRBJ2-3
v_call: TRBV29-1
clone_size: -
cdr3_nt: TGCAGCGCGGAGCCCGTAGTTTACACAGATACGCAGTATTTT
cdr3_aa: CSAEPVVYTDTQYF

d_call: -
j_call: TRBJ1-2
v_call: TRBV19
clone_size: -
cdr3_nt: TGTGCCAGTAACACCGGCGGCCATGGCTACACCTTC
cdr3_aa: CASNTGGHGYTF

d_call: TRBD1
j_call: TRBJ2-6
v_call: TRBV6-6
clone_size: few
cdr3_nt: TGTGCCAGCAGTAGGACAGGTGGTGGGGCCAACGTCCTGACTTTC
cdr3_aa: CASSRTGGGANVLTF

d_call: TRBD1
j_call: TRBJ2-3
v_call: TRBV5-5
clone_size: -
cdr3_nt: TGTGCCAGCAGTAGAATCGGGACAGGGAGTGCAGATACGCAGTATTTT
cdr3_aa: CASSRIGTGSADTQYF

d_call: -
j_call: TRBJ2-3
v_call: TRBV6-5
clone_size: -
cdr3_nt: TGTGCCAGCAGTTACTCGTGGGACTCCCGTTCTACGCAGTATTTT
cdr3_aa: CASSYSWDSRSTQYF

d_call: -
j_call: TRBJ2-7
v_call: TRBV28
clone_size: -
cdr3_nt: TGTGCCAGCAGTTTAGCGTTAGGAGGGCAGGGGAGGGTCGAGCAGTACTTC
cdr3_aa: CASSLALGGQGRVEQYF

d_call: -
j_call: TRBJ1-1
v_call: TRBV9
clone_size: -
cdr3_nt: TGTGCCAGCAGCCCCGGAGAAGGGACCCGGGGAGCTTTCTTT
cdr3_aa: CASSPGEGTRGAFF

d_call: TRBD1
j_call: TRBJ1-5
v_call: TRBV27
clone_size: -
cdr3_nt: TGTGCCAGCAGTCACAGGGGCCCCAATCAGCCCCAGCATTTT
cdr3_aa: CASSHRGPNQPQHF

d_call: TRBD1
j_call: TRBJ1-1
v_call: TRBV29-1
clone_size: -
cdr3_nt: TGCAGCGTCGGGGGTCAGACAGGGATGACTGAAGCTTTCTTT
cdr3_aa: CSVGGQTGMTEAFF

d_call: -
j_call: TRBJ1-2
v_call: TRBV27
clone_size: -
cdr3_nt: TGTGCCAGCAGTTTAGCACGCACTAACTATGGCTACACCTTC
cdr3_aa: CASSLARTNYGYTF

d_call: -
j_call: TRBJ2-1
v_call: TRBV5-8
clone_size: -
cdr3_nt: TGTGCCAGCAGCTTGGTAAGCGGTTACAATGAGCAGTTCTTC
cdr3_aa: CASSLVSGYNEQFF

d_call: -
j_call: TRBJ2-7
v_call: TRBV5-1
clone_size: many
cdr3_nt: TGCGCCAGCAGCTTGGGACAGTCCTACGAGCAGTACTTC
cdr3_aa: CASSLGQSYEQYF

d_call: TRBD2
j_call: TRBJ2-7
v_call: TRBV5-5
clone_size: -
cdr3_nt: TGTGCCAGCAGCTTAGGCCCCAACAGCGGGACCCGGTACGAGCAGTACTTC
cdr3_aa: CASSLGPNSGTRYEQYF

d_call: TRBD2
j_call: TRBJ2-7
v_call: TRBV14
clone_size: few
cdr3_nt: TGTGCCAGCAGCCAAGATAGTAGACTAGCGGACTACTACGAGCAGTACTTC
cdr3_aa: CASSQDSRLADYYEQYF

d_call: -
j_call: TRBJ1-2
v_call: TRBV5-1
clone_size: -
cdr3_nt: TGCGCCAGCAGTTCCAGGACAGCCGGCTATGGCTACACCTTC
cdr3_aa: CASSSRTAGYGYTF

d_call: -
j_call: TRBJ2-7
v_call: TRBV27
clone_size: -
cdr3_nt: TGTGCCAGCAGTTTCTTCTACGGCGGCGGCGAGCAGTACTTC
cdr3_aa: CASSFFYGGGEQYF

d_call: TRBD1
j_call: TRBJ2-7
v_call: TRBV14
clone_size: few
cdr3_nt: TGTGCCAGCAGCCATGGACAGGGGACCTACGAGCAGTACTTC
cdr3_aa: CASSHGQGTYEQYF

d_call: -
j_call: TRBJ2-7
v_call: TRBV27
clone_size: medium-sized
cdr3_nt: TGTGCCAGCAGTCCCTCTCTGTGGGACAAGAGCTACGAGCAGTACTTC
cdr3_aa: CASSPSLWDKSYEQYF

d_call: TRBD2
j_call: TRBJ2-1
v_call: TRBV27
clone_size: -
cdr3_nt: TGTGCCAGCCTTACCGCGGGAGCGGGAGTCTCCTACAATGAGCAGTTCTTC
cdr3_aa: CASLTAGAGVSYNEQFF

d_call: TRBD1
j_call: TRBJ1-1
v_call: TRBV19
clone_size: -
cdr3_nt: TGTGCCAGTAATAATGGACAGGGTAAAGCTTTCTTT
cdr3_aa: CASNNGQGKAFF

d_call: TRBD2
j_call: TRBJ2-7
v_call: TRBV7-6
clone_size: -
cdr3_nt: TGTGCCAGCAGCCCTCGACTAGCGGGGAGTGTTGAGCAGTACTTC
cdr3_aa: CASSPRLAGSVEQYF

d_call: -
j_call: TRBJ2-6
v_call: TRBV29-1
clone_size: -
cdr3_nt: TGCAGCGTTGAAGAGGCGGGTCGTGGGGCCAACGTCCTGACTTTC
cdr3_aa: CSVEEAGRGANVLTF

d_call: TRBD1
j_call: TRBJ2-7
v_call: TRBV4-2
clone_size: few
cdr3_nt: TGTGCCAGCAGCCATGCGGGACAGGGGTACGAGCAGTACTTC
cdr3_aa: CASSHAGQGYEQYF

d_call: -
j_call: TRBJ2-7
v_call: TRBV5-1
clone_size: -
cdr3_nt: TGCGCCAGCAGCTTGCTCGGACACTCCCTCGAGCAGTACTTC
cdr3_aa: CASSLLGHSLEQYF

d_call: -
j_call: TRBJ1-3
v_call: TRBV2
clone_size: -
cdr3_nt: TGTGCCAGCAGTCGCAACTTGGACAGCTTCTCTGGAAACACCATATATTTT
cdr3_aa: CASSRNLDSFSGNTIYF

d_call: TRBD2
j_call: TRBJ2-1
v_call: TRBV28
clone_size: -
cdr3_nt: TGTGCCAGCAGATCAACCCTAGCGGGAGGAAGAGATGAGCAGTTCTTC
cdr3_aa: CASRSTLAGGRDEQFF

d_call: TRBD2
j_call: TRBJ2-3
v_call: TRBV5-1
clone_size: -
cdr3_nt: TGCGCCAGCAGCCATAAGACCTTAGCGGGGTCTCTCACAGATACGCAGTATTTT
cdr3_aa: CASSHKTLAGSLTDTQYF

d_call: -
j_call: TRBJ2-6
v_call: TRBV5-1
clone_size: -
cdr3_nt: TGCGCCAGCAGCTTGGAGGCGACAGAAACCTCTGGGGCCAACGTCCTGACTTTC
cdr3_aa: CASSLEATETSGANVLTF